Listed here are 8 T cell receptor beta chains from one sample, sequenced in a study of T cells after yellow fever vaccination. TCRdb used MiXCR to reprocess the 5' RACE reads, holding one entry per CDR3 protein. The data show fewer than 500,000 distinct CDR3 sequences, around 19% seen once. The sequencing here drew on PBMCs, taken before the yellow fever booster vaccination. Every receptor here comes from a man between 18 and 29 years old who received the YFV17D yellow fever vaccine.

This chain connects TRBV11-2 to TRBJ2-5; 15 nucleotides line up with TRBD2. CDR1 and CDR2 (germline): SGHAT, FQNNGV. V lost 5 bases and J lost 2; bases outside the gene matches: 6. The CDR3 loop spans 17 amino acids. The CDR3 spells CASSPGTSGGLQETQYF. The CDR3 DNA reads TGTGCCAGCAGCCCTGGGACTAGCGGGGGGTTACAAGAGACCCAGTACTTC. The full variable domain, in which reference TRBV11-2 and TRBJ2-5 provide the parts outside the CDR3, is EAGVAQSPRYKIIEKRQSVAFWCNPISGHATLYWYQQILGQGPKLLIQFQNNGVVDDSQLPKDRFSAERLKGVDSTLKIQPAKLEDSAVYLCASSPGTSGGLQETQYFGPGTRLLVL.

This clonotype was recorded a few times. This chain joins TRBV7-6 and TRBJ2-3; no reliable D call. The V and J ends lost 5 bases and 2 bases respectively, with 11 bases between them. From germline, CDR1 is SGHVS and CDR2 FNYEAQ. This CDR3 comprises 14 residues. Here the CDR3 reads CASSPWSPTDTQYF. In DNA, the CDR3 is TGTGCCAGCAGCCCGTGGTCACCCACAGATACGCAGTATTTT.

There are many counts of this clonotype. The V gene is TRBV24-1, the J gene TRBJ2-2; 9 bases fit TRBD2. This CDR3 has 17 residues. J was trimmed by 4 bases and V by 3 bases; bases with no gene match: 8. Germline-derived CDR1 and CDR2 are KGHDR and SFDVKD. This CDR3 reads CATSDRGTSPGTGELFF. CDR3 sequence (DNA): TGTGCCACCAGTGATCGGGGGACTAGCCCAGGCACCGGGGAGCTGTTTTTT.

This clonotype was seen a handful of times. The V call is TRBV7-2, the J call TRBJ2-3; 10 nucleotides match TRBD2. Germline V gene sequence: CDR1 SGHTA, CDR2 FQGNSA. V lost 5 bases, J lost 4 bases, and 9 bases stayed unmatched. This CDR3 is built from 16 residues. The CDR3 bases are TGTGCCAGCAGCCAATTTAGCGGGGGGCCGTCAGATACGCAGTATTTT. It is translated as CASSQFSGGPSDTQYF.

The chain carries TRBV12-3 or TRBV12-4 and TRBJ2-3, with D hard to call. Deletions cut 10 bases from V and 1 base from J, with 3 bases between. The CDR3 has 10 residues. The CDR3 region has the DNA TGTGCCACGGGCACAGATACGCAGTATTTT. Its translation is CATGTDTQYF.

The V gene is TRBV14, the J gene TRBJ1-3; 9 bases fit TRBD1. Germline V gene sequence: CDR1 SGHDN, CDR2 FVKESK. The V segment lost 3 bases and the J segment 6 bases; nucleotides outside the gene matches: 9. The CDR3 extends over 16 amino acids. The CDR3 DNA follows: TGTGCCAGCAGCCATCTCCGGGACAGGGTATTAAACACCATATATTTT. It codes for CASSHLRDRVLNTIYF.

This clonotype was found a few times. The genes are TRBV4-1 and TRBJ2-2; D is perhaps TRBD2 (6 bases). This CDR3 spans 14 amino acids. Trimming stripped 0 bases from V and 9 bases from J, with 11 bases between. Germline V gene data show CDR1 as MGHRA and CDR2 as YSYEKL. CDR3 amino acids: CASSQDRGVRELFF. In nucleotides, the CDR3 is TGCGCCAGCAGCCAAGATCGCGGGGTCAGGGAGCTGTTTTTT.

This rearrangement joins TRBV4-1 to TRBJ2-4; D remains ambiguous. Germline V gives CDR1 MGHRA, CDR2 YSYEKL. The CDR3 consists of 15 residues. Deletions cut 0 bases from V and 0 bases from J, with 6 bases between. CDR3: CASSQDGAAKNIQYF. CDR3 DNA sequence: TGCGCCAGCAGCCAAGATGGCGCAGCCAAAAACATTCAGTACTTC.